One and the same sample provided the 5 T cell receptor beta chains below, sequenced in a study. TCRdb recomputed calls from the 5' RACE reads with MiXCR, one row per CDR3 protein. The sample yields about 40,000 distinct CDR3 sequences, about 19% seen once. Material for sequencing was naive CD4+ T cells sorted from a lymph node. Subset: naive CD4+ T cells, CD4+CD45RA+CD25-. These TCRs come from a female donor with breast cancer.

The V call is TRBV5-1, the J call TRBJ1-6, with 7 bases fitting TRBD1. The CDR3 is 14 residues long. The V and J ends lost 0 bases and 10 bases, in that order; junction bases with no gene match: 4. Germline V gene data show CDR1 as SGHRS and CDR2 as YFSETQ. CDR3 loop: CASSLGQGESPLHF. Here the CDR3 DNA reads TGCGCCAGCAGCTTGGGGCAGGGGGAATCACCCCTCCACTTT. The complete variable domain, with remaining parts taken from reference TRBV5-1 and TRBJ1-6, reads KAGVTQTPRYLIKTRGQQVTLSCSPISGHRSVSWYQQTPGQGLQFLFEYFSETQRNKGNFPGRFSGRQFSNSRSEMNVSTLELGDSALYLCASSLGQGESPLHFGNGTRLTVT.

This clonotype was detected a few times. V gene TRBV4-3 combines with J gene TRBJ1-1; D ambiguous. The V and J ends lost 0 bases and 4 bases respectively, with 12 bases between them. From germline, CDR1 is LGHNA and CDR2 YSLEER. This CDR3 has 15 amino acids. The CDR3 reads CASSQDSGGRTEAFF. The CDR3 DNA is TGCGCCAGCAGCCAAGATTCAGGCGGACGCACTGAAGCTTTCTTT.

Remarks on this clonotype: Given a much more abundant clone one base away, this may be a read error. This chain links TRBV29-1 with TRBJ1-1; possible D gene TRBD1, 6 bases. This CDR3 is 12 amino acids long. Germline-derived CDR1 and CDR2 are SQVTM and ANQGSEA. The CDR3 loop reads CSGGHPNTGAFF. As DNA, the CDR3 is TGCAGCGGGGGACATCCGAACACTGGAGCTTTCTTT.

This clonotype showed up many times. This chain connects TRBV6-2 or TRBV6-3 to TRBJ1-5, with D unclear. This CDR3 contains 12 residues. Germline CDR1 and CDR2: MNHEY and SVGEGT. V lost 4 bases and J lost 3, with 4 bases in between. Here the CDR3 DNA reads TGTGCCAGCAGTTTTTCCAATCAGCCCCAGCATTTT. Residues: CASSFSNQPQHF.

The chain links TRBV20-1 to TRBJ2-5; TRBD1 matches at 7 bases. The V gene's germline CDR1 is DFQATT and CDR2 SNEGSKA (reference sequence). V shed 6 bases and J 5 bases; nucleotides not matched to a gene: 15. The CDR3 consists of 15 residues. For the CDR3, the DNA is TGCAGTGCCCAGAGTCAGGACAGGACGGGGGAGACCCAGTACTTC. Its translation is CSAQSQDRTGETQYF.